Described below is a single T cell receptor beta chain sequence and its context. No antigen is known for it. Systemic immunosuppression or a history of autoimmune disease excluded patients. Blood sampling took place at baseline, cycle 4 day 1, and cycle 7 day 1. Sequencing used immunoSEQ multiplex PCR; TCRdb keeps in-frame clones, though not all of them. The sample yields 100,000 to 150,000 clones, less than 95% seen once. The data were taken from a study of OX40 agonist ivuxolimab in advanced cancers. Study-wide points: Among T cells, CD8+ cells averaged more expanded clones than CD4+ cells. Nonresponders included some who also had low normalized T-cell clonal expansion.

The CDR3 is made up of 13 amino acids. The germline V gene has CDR1 SGDLS and CDR2 YYNGEE. Losses at the gene ends were 4 bases for V and 5 bases for J; bases not matched to a gene: 2. The chain combines TRBV9 with TRBJ2-1, with TRBD2 identical over 8 bases. Sequencing was performed on CD4+ or CD8+ T cells sorted from blood, taken in a trial of the OX40 agonist ivuxolimab. The receptor was derived from an adult with an advanced solid tumor such as melanoma, head and neck, liver or kidney cancer. CDR3 coding DNA: TGTGCCAGCAGCAACGGGAGGGACAATGAGCAGTTCTTC. This codes for CASSNGRDNEQFF.